This record covers a single T cell receptor (beta chain). Its cognate antigen is unknown. One junction end does not reproduce the germline sequence, and a read error may be involved. This sample stems from a study of blood T cells in healthy people across ages. Study-wide points: Older age went with lower TCR beta diversity per million T cells, in a roughly linear way.

Then a second PCR, running roughly 7 to 11 cycles, was carried out with a sample-barcoded 5' primer and a J-beta primer mix. Samples each returned at least 3 million CDR3-containing paired-end reads. MiXCR, run by TCRdb on the 5' RACE reads, gives a single entry per CDR3 protein. Among 980,000 or so distinct CDR3 sequences listed, about 48% were seen once. The germline gives CDR1 SGHRS, CDR2 YFSETQ. The CDR3 is 15 amino acids. A minimum of 6 micrograms of total RNA was extracted per sample. Sequences were obtained from blood. The chain links TRBV5-1 to TRBJ2-1, with D maybe TRBD2 (5 bases). The TCR sequence derives from a man under 40 in good health. This CDR3 reads CASSGSTGSYNKQFF. The CDR3 DNA reads TGCGCCAGCAGCGGGAGCACTGGCTCCTACAATAAGCAGTTCTTC.